These 21 T cell receptor beta chains were all obtained from the same sample, sequenced in a study of technical replicates of blood from several donors. This table comes from immunoSEQ multiplex PCR, and its TCRdb copy is limited to in-frame clones, with some not included. The data show approximately 73,000 clones, 85% to 95% seen once. Input material: T cells isolated from PBMCs. These receptor sequences come from a human donor in good health.

The chain links TRBV5-1 to TRBJ1-4, with 7 bases matching TRBD1. Germline trimming cut 4 bases from V and 10 bases from J; bases unmatched to any gene: 13. Germline V gene lookup returns CDR1 SGHRS and CDR2 YFSETQ. CDR3 length equals 15 residues. CDR3 amino acids: CASSEQTGTAGKLFF. CDR3 DNA sequence: TGCGCCAGCAGCGAACAAACCGGGACAGCTGGAAAACTGTTTTTT. Looking up the rest from reference TRBV5-1 and TRBJ1-4 gives the full variable domain: KAGVTQTPRYLIKTRGQQVTLSCSPISGHRSVSWYQQTPGQGLQFLFEYFSETQRNKGNFPGRFSGRQFSNSRSEMNVSTLELGDSALYLCASSEQTGTAGKLFFGSGTQLSVL.

The chain couples TRBV6-5 to TRBJ2-7, with D perhaps TRBD2 (6 bases). Trimming shortened V by 4 bases and J by 5 bases, and 18 bases separated the two germline ends. CDR3 size: 15 residues. Per the germline V gene, CDR1 is MNHEY and CDR2 is SVGAGI. The CDR3 DNA reads as TGTGCCAGCAGTTTGTGGGCGGGAAGATTGGACGAGCAGTACTTC. This encodes CASSLWAGRLDEQYF.

V gene TRBV4-2 combines with J gene TRBJ2-1; no firm D call. V lost 3 bases and J 2 bases, leaving 8 bases between the germline ends. The CDR3 contains 14 residues. The germline V gene has CDR1 LGHNA and CDR2 YNFKEQ. CDR3 in amino acids: CASSHPGTYNEQFF. The CDR3 nucleotides are TGTGCCAGCAGCCACCCAGGCACCTACAATGAGCAGTTCTTC.

This clone was detected only once. The chain joins TRBV25-1 to TRBJ2-3, with D perhaps TRBD1 (6 bases). The CDR3 contains 13 residues. The germline V gene encodes CDR1 MGHDK and CDR2 SYGVNS. Trimming left V 7 bases short and J 0 bases short, with 8 bases between. The CDR3, as DNA: TGTGCCAGCACCGACAGGAGCACAGATACGCAGTATTTT. It codes for CASTDRSTDTQYF.

The gene calls are TRBV9 and TRBJ1-3; D may be TRBD1 (6 bases). The CDR3 is 15 residues long. Trimming took off 3 bases at V and 1 base at J, with 11 bases between the two ends. CDR1 SGDLS and CDR2 YYNGEE come from the germline V gene. The CDR3 nucleotides read TGTGCCAGCAGCGCTACCACAGGGTCTGGAAACACCATATATTTT. This codes for CASSATTGSGNTIYF.

This clone was seen just once. The chain recombines TRBV6-1 with TRBJ2-7; TRBD2 matches at 13 bases. Per the germline V gene, CDR1 is MNHNS and CDR2 is SASEGT. The CDR3 runs 15 residues. The V and J ends lost 1 base and 4 bases, in that order; junction bases with no gene match: 1. The CDR3 reads CASSEGTSGSYEQYF. In DNA, the CDR3 is TGTGCCAGCAGTGAAGGGACTAGCGGGAGTTACGAGCAGTACTTC.

The rearrangement joins TRBV7-8 to TRBJ2-5, with 9 bases matching TRBD1. CDR1 SGHVS and CDR2 FQNEAQ come from the germline V gene. The CDR3 length is 16 residues. J was trimmed by 5 bases and V by 5 bases; bases with no gene match: 12. Here the CDR3 reads CASSRRDRVLGETQYF. CDR3 sequence (DNA): TGTGCCAGCAGCCGACGGGACAGGGTGTTAGGGGAGACCCAGTACTTC.

The gene calls are TRBV11-2 and TRBJ2-5, with a tentative D call TRBD1 (5 bases). The CDR3 has 14 amino acids. CDR1 SGHAT and CDR2 FQNNGV come from the germline V gene. The V end was cut by 1 base, the J end by 4 bases, with 10 bases between. The CDR3 region has the DNA TGTGCCAGCAGCTTAGGGACAACACCAGAGACCCAGTACTTC. Its protein product is CASSLGTTPETQYF.

The chain joins TRBV6-5 to TRBJ2-7; TRBD2 agrees at 9 bases. Germline V gene sequence: CDR1 MNHEY, CDR2 SVGAGI. The trim removed 6 bases at V and 7 bases at J, leaving 13 bases unmatched. The CDR3 spans 15 residues. The CDR3 nucleotides read TGTGCCAGCAGCCGAGCGGGAGGCGGGTTTGGGGAGCAGTACTTC. Translated, it gives CASSRAGGGFGEQYF.

J is TRBJ1-3 and V is TRBV11-2, with TRBD1 matching over 7 bases. With 3 bases clipped from V and 4 bases from J, the junction kept 9 bases outside the gene matches. Germline lookup yields CDR1 SGHAT and CDR2 FQNNGV. There are 16 residues in the CDR3. The CDR3 protein is CASSFLTGRTGNTIYF. The CDR3 DNA reads TGTGCCAGCAGCTTCCTGACAGGGAGGACGGGAAACACCATATATTTT.

The rearrangement uses TRBV19 and TRBJ2-1; 9 bases are shared with TRBD2. CDR1 is LNHDA and CDR2 is SQIVND in the germline V gene (reference sequence). The CDR3 covers 15 residues. Losses at the gene ends were 7 bases for V and 0 bases for J; bases not matched to a gene: 4. In nucleotides, the CDR3 is TGTGCCAGTACAATAGCGGGGGCCTCCTACAATGAGCAGTTCTTC. It yields the protein CASTIAGASYNEQFF.

The CDR3 protein is CASRHLQANYGYTF. In DNA form, the CDR3 reads TGTGCCAGTAGACATCTACAGGCTAACTATGGCTACACCTTC. The V gene is TRBV19, the J gene TRBJ1-2, with a tentative D call TRBD1 (5 bases). This CDR3 has 14 amino acids. The V gene's germline CDR1 is LNHDA and CDR2 SQIVND (reference sequence). Between the trimmed V and J ends, which lost 6 bases and 0 bases, there was a span of 11 bases.

The chain recombines TRBV18 with TRBJ2-2; 7 nucleotides line up with TRBD2. Unmatched junction bases numbered 2, after V lost 4 bases and J lost 0 bases. From germline, CDR1 is KGHSH and CDR2 LQKENI. The CDR3 contains 15 residues. CDR3 sequence (DNA): TGTGCCAGCTCACTCGGGGGGACGAACACCGGGGAGCTGTTTTTT. Encoded protein: CASSLGGTNTGELFF. The whole variable domain, remainder taken from reference TRBV18 and TRBJ2-2, is NAGVMQNPRHLVRRRGQEARLRCSPMKGHSHVYWYRQLPEEGLKFMVYLQKENIIDESGMPKERFSAEFPKEGPSILRIQQVVRGDSAAYFCASSLGGTNTGELFFGEGSRLTVL.

The J gene is TRBJ1-5, the V gene TRBV6-6, with D perhaps TRBD1 (5 bases). The CDR3 runs 14 residues. The germline V gene has CDR1 MNHNY and CDR2 SVGAGI (reference sequence). The V and J ends lost 2 bases and 6 bases respectively, with 11 bases between them. The CDR3 DNA reads as TGTGCCAGCAGTTACGACAGCTATAGTCAGCCCCAGCATTTT. This sequence encodes CASSYDSYSQPQHF.

This clone appeared a single time. The genes are TRBV18 and TRBJ1-2; D is unresolved. Germline loops: CDR1 KGHSH, CDR2 LQKENI. Trimming took off 5 bases at V and 0 bases at J, with 10 bases between the two ends. This CDR3 is built from 14 residues. The CDR3 DNA reads TGTGCCAGCTCATCACGCGGGACTAACTATGGCTACACCTTC. It translates to CASSSRGTNYGYTF.

This clone was seen once. V gene TRBV19 combines with J gene TRBJ2-3, with 7 bases fitting TRBD2. With 4 bases clipped from V and 6 bases from J, the junction kept 7 bases outside the gene matches. Germline assignment: CDR1 LNHDA and CDR2 SQIVND (reference sequence). The CDR3 is made up of 14 amino acids. CDR3 in DNA: TGTGCCAGTAGTAAACGGGAGGTTGCGGATACGCAGTATTTT. Amino acid sequence: CASSKREVADTQYF.

The chain employs TRBV7-9 and TRBJ2-1, with a possible D match to TRBD2 (6 bases). Germline V CDR1 and CDR2: SEHNR, FQNEAQ (reference sequence). The CDR3 is made up of 17 amino acids. V was clipped by 1 base and J by 3 bases, with 16 bases between them. CDR3 coding DNA: TGTGCCAGCAGCTTAGGGAGCCAAGGGAGGAACTACAATGAGCAGTTCTTC. Translating gives CASSLGSQGRNYNEQFF. The full variable domain, its missing parts supplied by reference TRBV7-9 and TRBJ2-1, is DTGVSQNPRHKITKRGQNVTFRCDPISEHNRLYWYRQTLGQGPEFLTYFQNEAQLEKSRLLSDRFSAERPKGSFSTLEIQRTEQGDSAMYLCASSLGSQGRNYNEQFFGPGTRLTVL.

The genes are TRBV27 and TRBJ2-7, with D maybe TRBD2 (6 bases). V dropped 4 bases and J dropped 0 bases, with 10 bases sitting between them. This CDR3 region has 14 residues. Per germline, CDR1 MNHEY and CDR2 SMNVEV (reference sequence). The CDR3 is CASSYGGASYEQYF. DNA for the CDR3: TGTGCCAGCAGTTACGGGGGAGCCTCCTACGAGCAGTACTTC.

This sequence joins TRBV6-5 and TRBJ2-7, with no clear D. Germline CDR1 is MNHEY and CDR2 is SVGAGI. The CDR3 consists of 14 residues. V was shortened by 4 bases and J by 1 base, with 11 bases between the two germline ends. The CDR3: CASSLGVGSYEQYF. CDR3 nucleotide sequence: TGTGCCAGCAGTTTGGGCGTTGGTTCCTACGAGCAGTACTTC.

CDR3 in amino acids: CASSALAGGFYEQYF. The DNA of the CDR3 is TGTGCCAGCAGCGCCTTAGCGGGAGGTTTTTACGAGCAGTACTTC. The V gene is TRBV7-8, the J gene TRBJ2-7; 10 positions agree with TRBD2. Germline V gives CDR1 SGHVS, CDR2 FQNEAQ. The CDR3 consists of 15 residues. V lost 5 bases and J lost 4; bases outside the gene matches: 8. Supplemented by reference TRBV7-8 and TRBJ2-7, the full variable domain reads GAGVSQSPRYKVAKRGQDVALRCDPISGHVSLFWYQQALGQGPEFLTYFQNEAQLDKSGLPSDRFFAERPEGSVSTLKIQRTQQEDSAVYLCASSALAGGFYEQYFGPGTRLTVT.

This clone was seen once. V usage is TRBV7-9 and J usage is TRBJ2-1, with D perhaps TRBD1 (5 bases). Germline values: CDR1 SEHNR, CDR2 FQNEAQ (reference sequence). Trimming cost V 1 base and J 7 bases, with 17 bases left between them. The CDR3 is 16 amino acids. The DNA for the CDR3 is TGTGCCAGCAGCTTAGGCCGAGTGGGGCTAGGGAATGAGCAGTTCTTC. Translation gives CASSLGRVGLGNEQFF.